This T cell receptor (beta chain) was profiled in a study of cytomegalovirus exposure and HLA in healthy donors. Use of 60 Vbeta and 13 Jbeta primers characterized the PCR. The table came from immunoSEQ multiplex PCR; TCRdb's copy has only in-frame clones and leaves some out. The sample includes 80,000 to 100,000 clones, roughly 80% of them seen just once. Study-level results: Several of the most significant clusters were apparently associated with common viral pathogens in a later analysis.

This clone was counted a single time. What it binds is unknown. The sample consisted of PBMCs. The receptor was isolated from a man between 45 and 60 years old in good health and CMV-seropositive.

CDR3 sequence reads: CASSSRDRANTEAFF. The CDR3 bases are TGTGCCAGTAGTTCGAGGGACAGGGCGAACACTGAAGCTTTCTTT. This rearrangement joins TRBV19 to TRBJ1-1, with 9 bases matching TRBD1. Trimming cost V 5 bases and J 1 base; bases outside gene matches: 5. The CDR3 spans 15 residues. CDR1 and CDR2 (germline): LNHDA, SQIVND (reference sequence).